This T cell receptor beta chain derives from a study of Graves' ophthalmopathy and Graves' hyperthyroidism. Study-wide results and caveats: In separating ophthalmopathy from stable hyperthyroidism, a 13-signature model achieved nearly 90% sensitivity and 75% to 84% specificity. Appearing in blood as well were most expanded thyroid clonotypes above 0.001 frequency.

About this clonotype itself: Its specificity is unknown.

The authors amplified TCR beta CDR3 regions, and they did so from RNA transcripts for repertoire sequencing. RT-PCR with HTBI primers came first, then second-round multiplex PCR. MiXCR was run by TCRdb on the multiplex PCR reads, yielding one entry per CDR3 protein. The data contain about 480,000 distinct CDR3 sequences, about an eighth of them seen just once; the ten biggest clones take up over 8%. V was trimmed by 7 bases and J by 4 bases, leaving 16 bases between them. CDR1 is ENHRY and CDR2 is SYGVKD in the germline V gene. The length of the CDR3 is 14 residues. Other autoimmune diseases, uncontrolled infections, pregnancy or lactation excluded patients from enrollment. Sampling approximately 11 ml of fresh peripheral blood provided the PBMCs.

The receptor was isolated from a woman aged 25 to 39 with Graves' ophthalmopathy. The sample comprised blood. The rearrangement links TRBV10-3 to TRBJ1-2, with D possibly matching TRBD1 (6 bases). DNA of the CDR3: TGTGCCATCAAGGACAGCGGTGTGAGCTATGGCTACACCTTC. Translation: CAIKDSGVSYGYTF.